This T cell receptor (beta chain) was identified in a study of OX40 agonist ivuxolimab in advanced cancers. Study in general: Patients treated during dose escalation were battling hepatocellular carcinoma, melanoma, renal cell or head and neck cancer. Among those treated, three patients had partial responses, one with hepatocellular carcinoma and two with cutaneous melanoma. Whole-study findings and limits: CD4+ and CD8+ blood T cells expanded clonally by week 6 at 0.1 to 3.0 mg/kg.

A few counts support this clone. Its antigen remains unknown. The method was immunoSEQ multiplex PCR; TCRdb's version includes in-frame clones alone and lacks a portion of them. The sample holds 76,000 or so clones, 85% to 90% seen once. Blood draws occurred at baseline, cycle 4 day 1, and cycle 7 day 1. V lost 6 bases and J 7 bases, leaving 9 bases between the germline ends. The CDR3 covers 11 residues. Looked up from germline, CDR1 is KGHSH and CDR2 is LQKENI. The clonotype was recovered from an adult with an advanced solid tumor such as melanoma, head and neck, liver or kidney cancer. The V call is TRBV18, the J call TRBJ2-5; D unresolved. Sequencing was performed on CD4+ or CD8+ T cells sorted from blood, taken in a trial of the OX40 agonist ivuxolimab. The DNA for the CDR3 is TGTGCCAGCTCGCGGCAGAGGACCCAGTACTTC. Translated, it gives CASSRQRTQYF.